Listed below are T cell receptor beta chains from one sample, sequenced in a study of blood T cell repertoires in COVID-19. The table came from immunoSEQ multiplex PCR; TCRdb's copy has only in-frame clones and leaves some out. The data hold approximately 150,000 clones, with about 86% observed a single time. The sequenced sample consisted of peripheral blood. Receptor source: a woman between 45 and 60 years old with active or convalescent COVID-19. CDR3s include the opening cysteine and the closing phenylalanine or tryptophan. The D gene is left open where the match is weak. Not all rows give a size; the values are once, few, many and, for expanded clones, a class.

v_gene	d_gene	abundance	j_gene	CDR3aa	CDR3nt
TRBV18	TRBD1	-	TRBJ2-2	CASSRPGQRTGELFF	TGTGCCAGCTCACGTCCGGGACAGAGGACCGGGGAGCTGTTTTTT
TRBV18	-	-	TRBJ1-5	CASSHKHGVDQPQHF	TGTGCCAGCTCACACAAGCATGGAGTGGATCAGCCCCAGCATTTT
TRBV18	TRBD1	-	TRBJ1-1	CASSPPGQKMNTEAFF	TGTGCCAGCTCACCTCCGGGACAGAAAATGAACACTGAAGCTTTCTTT
TRBV11-3	TRBD1	once	TRBJ1-2	CASSLEVITTGTDQFYGYTF	TGTGCCAGCAGCTTAGAAGTTATCACGACCGGGACAGACCAGTTCTATGGCTACACCTTC
TRBV7-9	TRBD1	-	TRBJ2-1	CASSSGQGPYNEQFF	TGTGCCAGCAGCTCGGGACAGGGGCCCTACAATGAGCAGTTCTTC
TRBV7-2	-	-	TRBJ2-7	CASRSRRDMGYEQYF	TGTGCCAGCAGGTCCAGAAGAGACATGGGCTACGAGCAGTACTTC
TRBV18	-	-	TRBJ2-5	CASSHTRTWWQETQYF	TGTGCCAGCTCTCACACCCGGACTTGGTGGCAAGAGACCCAGTACTTC
TRBV9	-	-	TRBJ2-3	CASSVGDTQYF	TGTGCCAGCAGCGTCGGAGATACGCAGTATTTT
TRBV5-8	-	-	TRBJ1-5	CASSHRQRMAQHF	TGTGCCAGCAGCCACAGACAGAGGATGGCCCAGCATTTT
TRBV18	-	-	TRBJ1-6	CASSPGTPYNSPLHF	TGTGCCAGCTCACCCGGGACACCCTATAATTCACCCCTCCACTTT
TRBV6-5	-	-	TRBJ2-1	CASSYSEVGGRNEQFF	TGTGCCAGCAGTTACTCGGAAGTGGGGGGTAGGAATGAGCAGTTCTTC
TRBV19	-	-	TRBJ2-3	CATRDKGSTDTQYF	TGTGCCACCAGGGACAAAGGGAGCACAGATACGCAGTATTTT
TRBV7-8	-	few	TRBJ1-5	CASTQSGQPQHF	TGTGCCAGCACCCAGTCCGGGCAGCCCCAGCATTTT